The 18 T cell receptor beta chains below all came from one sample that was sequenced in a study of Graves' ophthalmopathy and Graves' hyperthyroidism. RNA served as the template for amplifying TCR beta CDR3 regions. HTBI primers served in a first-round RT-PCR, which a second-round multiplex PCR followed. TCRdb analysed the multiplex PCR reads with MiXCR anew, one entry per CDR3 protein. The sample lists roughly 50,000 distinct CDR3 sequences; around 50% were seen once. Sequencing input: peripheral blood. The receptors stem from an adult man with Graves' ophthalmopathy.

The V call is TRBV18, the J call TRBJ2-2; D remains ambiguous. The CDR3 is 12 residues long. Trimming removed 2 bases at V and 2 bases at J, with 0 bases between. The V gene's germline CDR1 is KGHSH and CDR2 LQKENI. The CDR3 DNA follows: TGTGCCAGCTCACCAAACACCGGGGAGCTGTTTTTT. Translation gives CASSPNTGELFF.

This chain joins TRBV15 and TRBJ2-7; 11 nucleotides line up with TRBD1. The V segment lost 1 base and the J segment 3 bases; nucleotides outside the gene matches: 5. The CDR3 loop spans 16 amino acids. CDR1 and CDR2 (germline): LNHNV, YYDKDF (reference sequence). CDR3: CATSRVGTGGNYEQYF. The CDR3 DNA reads TGTGCCACCAGCAGAGTAGGGACAGGGGGGAACTACGAGCAGTACTTC. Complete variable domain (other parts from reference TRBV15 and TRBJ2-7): DAMVIQNPRYQVTQFGKPVTLSCSQTLNHNVMYWYQQKSSQAPKLLFHYYDKDFNNEADTPDNFQSRRPNTSFCFLDIRSPGLGDTAMYLCATSRVGTGGNYEQYFGPGTRLTVT.

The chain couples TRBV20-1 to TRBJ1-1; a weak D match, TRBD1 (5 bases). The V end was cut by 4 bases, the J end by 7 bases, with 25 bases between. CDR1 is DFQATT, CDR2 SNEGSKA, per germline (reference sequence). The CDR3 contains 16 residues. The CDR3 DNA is TGCAGTGCTATCTCCGGGACTAGCGGTTTATACAATGAAGCTTTCTTT. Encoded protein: CSAISGTSGLYNEAFF.

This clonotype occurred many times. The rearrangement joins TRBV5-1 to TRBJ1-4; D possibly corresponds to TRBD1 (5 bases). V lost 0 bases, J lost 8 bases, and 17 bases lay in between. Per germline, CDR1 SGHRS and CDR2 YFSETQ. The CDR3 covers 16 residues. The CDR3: CASSLETGQVNEKLFF. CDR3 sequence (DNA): TGCGCCAGCAGCTTGGAAACAGGCCAGGTTAACGAAAAACTGTTTTTT.

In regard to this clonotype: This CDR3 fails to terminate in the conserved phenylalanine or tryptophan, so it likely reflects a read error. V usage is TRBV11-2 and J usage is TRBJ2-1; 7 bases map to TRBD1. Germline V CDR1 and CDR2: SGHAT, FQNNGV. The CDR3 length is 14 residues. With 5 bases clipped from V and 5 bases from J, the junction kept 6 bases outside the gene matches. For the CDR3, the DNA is TGTGCCAGCAGCACCGGGACAGAAAACAATGAGCAGTTCTGC. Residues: CASSTGTENNEQFC.

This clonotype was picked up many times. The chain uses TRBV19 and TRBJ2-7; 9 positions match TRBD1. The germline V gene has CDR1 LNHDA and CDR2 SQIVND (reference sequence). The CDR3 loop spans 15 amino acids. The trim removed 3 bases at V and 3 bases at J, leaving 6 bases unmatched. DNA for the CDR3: TGTGCCAGTAGTATCTCCGGGACAGGGAGCTACGAGCAGTACTTC. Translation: CASSISGTGSYEQYF.

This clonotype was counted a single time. CDR3 region: CASSSQPSSGANVLTF. In DNA form, the CDR3 reads TGTGCCAGCAGCTCACAGCCCAGCTCTGGGGCCAACGTCCTGACTTTC. The rearrangement uses TRBV7-8 and TRBJ2-6; D not resolved. The CDR3 is 16 residues long. Germline assignment: CDR1 SGHVS and CDR2 FQNEAQ. Trimming removed 4 bases at V and 0 bases at J, with 10 bases between.

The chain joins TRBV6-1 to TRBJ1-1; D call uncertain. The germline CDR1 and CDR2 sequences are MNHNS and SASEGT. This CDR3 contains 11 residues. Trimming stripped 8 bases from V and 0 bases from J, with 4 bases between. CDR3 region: CASGLNTEAFF. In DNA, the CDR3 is TGTGCCAGCGGACTGAACACTGAAGCTTTCTTT.

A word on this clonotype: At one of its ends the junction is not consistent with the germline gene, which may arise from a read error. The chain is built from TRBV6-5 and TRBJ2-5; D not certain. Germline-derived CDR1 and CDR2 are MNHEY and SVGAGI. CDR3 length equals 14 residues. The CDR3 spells CASSYTIDQETQYF. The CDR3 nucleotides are TGTGCTAGCAGTTACACGATCGACCAAGAGACCCAGTACTTC.

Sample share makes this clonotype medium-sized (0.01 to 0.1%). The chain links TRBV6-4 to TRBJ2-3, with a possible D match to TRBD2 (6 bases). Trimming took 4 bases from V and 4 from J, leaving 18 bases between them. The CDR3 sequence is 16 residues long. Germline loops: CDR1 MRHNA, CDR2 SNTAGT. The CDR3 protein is CASSVQGGGSADTQYF. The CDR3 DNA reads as TGTGCCAGCAGTGTACAAGGCGGAGGGAGCGCAGATACGCAGTATTTT.

CDR3 nucleotide sequence: TGTGCCAGCAGTTCCCTCAGCGGTATCGGGACCCAGTACTTC. Translating gives CASSSLSGIGTQYF. The chain couples TRBV12-3 or TRBV12-4 to TRBJ2-5, with D possibly TRBD2 on 5 matching bases. V was pared by 4 bases and J by 7 bases, with 16 bases between. This CDR3 region has 14 residues.

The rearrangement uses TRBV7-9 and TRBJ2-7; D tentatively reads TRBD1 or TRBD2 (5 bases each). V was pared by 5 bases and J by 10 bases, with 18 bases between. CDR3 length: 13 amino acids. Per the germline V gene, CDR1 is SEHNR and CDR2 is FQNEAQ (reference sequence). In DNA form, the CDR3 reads TGTGCCAGCAGCCGATGGGGGACCGCCGAACAGTACTTC. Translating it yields CASSRWGTAEQYF.

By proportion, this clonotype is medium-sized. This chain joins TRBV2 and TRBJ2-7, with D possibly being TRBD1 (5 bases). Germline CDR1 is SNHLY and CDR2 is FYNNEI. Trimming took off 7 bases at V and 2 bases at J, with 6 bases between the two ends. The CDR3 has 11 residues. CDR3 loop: CASMTAYEQYF. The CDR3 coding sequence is TGTGCCAGCATGACAGCCTACGAGCAGTACTTC.

The CDR3 sequence: CASSLSTSSSTDTQYF. CDR3 in DNA: TGTGCCAGCAGCCTATCGACTAGCTCTAGCACAGATACGCAGTATTTT. V and J are TRBV14 and TRBJ2-3; 7 bases match TRBD2. The V and J ends lost 4 bases and 0 bases, in that order; junction bases with no gene match: 7. Germline V gives CDR1 SGHDN, CDR2 FVKESK. CDR3 length equals 16 residues.

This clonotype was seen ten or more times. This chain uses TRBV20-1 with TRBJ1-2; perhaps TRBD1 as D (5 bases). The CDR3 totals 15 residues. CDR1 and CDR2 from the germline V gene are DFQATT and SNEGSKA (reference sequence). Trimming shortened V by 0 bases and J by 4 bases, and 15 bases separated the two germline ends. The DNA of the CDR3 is TGCAGTGCTAGAGATCGATTGGGGACTGGCTATGGCTACACCTTC. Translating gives CSARDRLGTGYGYTF.

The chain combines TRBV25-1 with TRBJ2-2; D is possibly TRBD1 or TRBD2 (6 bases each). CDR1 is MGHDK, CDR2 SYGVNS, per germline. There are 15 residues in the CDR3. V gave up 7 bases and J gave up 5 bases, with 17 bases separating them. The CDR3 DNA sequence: TGTGCCAGCATGAGGGGCGGGACAATTACCGGGGAGCTGTTTTTT. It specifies CASMRGGTITGELFF.

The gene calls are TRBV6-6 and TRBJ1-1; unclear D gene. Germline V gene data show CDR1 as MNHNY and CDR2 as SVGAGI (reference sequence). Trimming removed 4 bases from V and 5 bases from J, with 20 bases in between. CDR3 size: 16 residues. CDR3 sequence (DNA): TGTGCCAGCAGTTCACTGGGGTGGAAGGCGACGACTGAAGCTTTCTTT. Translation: CASSSLGWKATTEAFF.

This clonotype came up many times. In nucleotides, the CDR3 is TGTGCCAGCGGAAGCGCTCAAGAGACCCAGTACTTC. Protein sequence: CASGSAQETQYF. This chain joins TRBV5-8 and TRBJ2-5; D unresolved. V lost 7 bases and J 2 bases, leaving 9 bases between the germline ends. The V gene's germline CDR1 is SGHTS and CDR2 YDEGEE. The CDR3 sequence is 12 residues long.